The source of this T cell receptor (beta chain) is a study of blood T cell repertoires in COVID-19. The overall study: Some COVID-19 samples were acute and others convalescent; all came from the United States, Italy and Spain. PBMCs, B-cell-depleted T cells, or T cells provided the cDNA or gDNA that made up the material.

This clone was found a few times. In the authors' methods: For nucleated cells, counts were estimated from reference gene primer amplification. Some clones are missing from TCRdb's copy, which holds only in-frame ones; the method was immunoSEQ multiplex PCR. V, J and clone size were drawn from that table, and D and trimming were deduced from the DNA. The sample lists approximately 210,000 clones; about 88% were seen once. CDR1 and CDR2 (germline): SGHRS, YFSETQ. The CDR3 runs 16 residues. Unmatched junction bases numbered 6, after V lost 5 bases and J lost 2 bases. The chain joins TRBV5-1 to TRBJ2-2; 10 nucleotides align to TRBD1. Material for sequencing was peripheral blood. The TCR originated in a human donor in a cohort sampled during active COVID-19. The chain's CDR3 is CASRQRDRGNTGELFF. CDR3 nucleotide sequence: TGCGCCAGCAGACAAAGGGACAGGGGTAACACCGGGGAGCTGTTTTTT.